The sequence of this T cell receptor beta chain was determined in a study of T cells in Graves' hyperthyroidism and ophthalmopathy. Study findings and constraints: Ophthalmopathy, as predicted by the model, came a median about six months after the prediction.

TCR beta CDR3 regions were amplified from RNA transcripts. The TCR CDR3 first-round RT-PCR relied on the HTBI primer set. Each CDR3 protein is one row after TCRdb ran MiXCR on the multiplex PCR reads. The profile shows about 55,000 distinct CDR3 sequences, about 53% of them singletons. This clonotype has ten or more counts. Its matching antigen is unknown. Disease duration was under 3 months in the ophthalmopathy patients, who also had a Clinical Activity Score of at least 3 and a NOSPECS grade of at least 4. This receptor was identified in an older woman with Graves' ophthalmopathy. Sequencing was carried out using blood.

The CDR3: CASSLGLGTANTEAFF. CDR3 sequence (DNA): TGTGCCAGCAGCTTAGGGCTAGGGACAGCGAACACTGAAGCTTTCTTT. The chain carries TRBV7-6 and TRBJ1-1; 7 bases agree with TRBD1. CDR3 length: 16 residues. The germline gives CDR1 SGHVS, CDR2 FNYEAQ. With 1 base clipped from V and 1 base from J, the junction kept 6 bases outside the gene matches.